This record concerns one TCR beta chain sequence. This entry is derived from a study of blood T cell repertoires in COVID-19. The overall study: The United States, Italy and Spain supplied acute and convalescent COVID-19 samples. In each case, the material was cDNA or gDNA derived from T cells, B-cell-depleted T cells, or PBMCs.

Original analysis: Amplification from reference gene primers served as the basis for estimated nucleated cell counts. Here immunoSEQ multiplex PCR was the method, and the copy in TCRdb shows in-frame clones only, minus some. The DNA gave D and trimming, while V, J and clone size come from that table. The sample has about 79,000 clones, roughly 89% seen once. V dropped 0 bases and J dropped 8 bases, with 17 bases sitting between them. The germline V gene has CDR1 SGDLS and CDR2 YYNGEE. This CDR3 contains 15 residues. This rearrangement joins TRBV9 to TRBJ1-2, with D tentatively TRBD1 (6 bases). This receptor was identified in a man between 65 and 85 years old with active or convalescent COVID-19. Sequencing was done on a sample of peripheral blood. CDR3 DNA: TGTGCCAGCAGCGTAGCTACAGGGACACGGTTCGGCTACACCTTC. This translates into CASSVATGTRFGYTF.